Sequencing of this T cell receptor beta chain was carried out in a study of T cell responses to AZD1222 COVID-19 vaccine. Profiling relied on immunoSEQ multiplex PCR, and the TCRdb table lists in-frame clones only, not all of them. The sample shows tens of thousands of clones, more than 90% of them seen only once. Study findings and constraints: Only a handful of AZD1222 recipients tested seropositive at baseline. Nearly half of the spike-specific TCRs reportedly recognize variant regions that carry no mutations.

This CDR3 spans 12 amino acids. The V end lost 5 bases, the J end lost 3 bases, and 8 bases lay between the germline ends. About this clone: Its antigen is unidentified.

This receptor was obtained from an adult who received the AZD1222 COVID-19 vaccine. The source material was peripheral blood, sampled 28 days after the second AZD1222 dose. The chain links TRBV12-3 or TRBV12-4 to TRBJ2-7; perhaps TRBD1 as D (5 bases). The CDR3 protein is CASSPRGYEQYF. The CDR3 coding sequence is TGTGCCAGCAGTCCTAGGGGCTACGAGCAGTACTTC.